This T cell receptor (beta chain) was identified during a study of blood T cell repertoires in COVID-19. The overall study: COVID-19 samples, acute and convalescent, were from the United States, Italy and Spain.

Assay: immunoSEQ multiplex PCR; the TCRdb copy retains only in-frame clones and omits some. Among 90,000 or so clones listed, around 90% were seen once. V was clipped by 11 bases and J by 8 bases, with 18 bases between them. CDR1 and CDR2 from the germline V gene are LGHDT and YNNKEL (reference sequence). The length of the CDR3 is 12 residues. Sequences were obtained from peripheral blood. This clonotype originated in a woman aged 70-85 years with acute or convalescent COVID-19. V and J are TRBV3-1 (or the pseudogene TRBV3-2) and TRBJ1-2, with TRBD1 as a possible D gene (5 bases). The CDR3 spells CAGGTLGGGYTF. DNA for the CDR3: TGTGCCGGAGGGACGTTGGGAGGGGGCTACACCTTC.